Below, 23 T cell receptor beta chains from the same sample are listed, as sequenced in a study of blood T cell repertoires in COVID-19. This table comes from immunoSEQ multiplex PCR, and its TCRdb copy is limited to in-frame clones, with some not included. This table has about 300,000 clones, approximately 89% appearing once. The specimen was peripheral blood. The receptors were sampled from a woman in her twenties or thirties who had recovered from COVID-19.

The V call is TRBV30, the J call TRBJ1-5; 7 bases agree with TRBD1. The junction had 7 bases not matched to a gene; V was cut back by 5 bases and J by 3 bases. Germline CDR1 reads GTSNPN; CDR2 reads SVGIG (reference sequence). The CDR3 has 14 amino acids. The CDR3: CAWGLGGNNQPQHF. The CDR3 region has the DNA TGTGCCTGGGGCCTAGGGGGCAACAATCAGCCCCAGCATTTT. Looking up the rest from reference TRBV30 and TRBJ1-5 gives the full variable domain: SQTIHQWPATLVQPVGSPLSLECTVEGTSNPNLYWYRQAAGRGLQLLFYSVGIGQISSEVPQNLSASRPQDRQFILSSKKLLLSDSGFYLCAWGLGGNNQPQHFGDGTRLSIL.

The gene calls are TRBV19 and TRBJ1-1; D call uncertain. Trimming cost V 7 bases and J 3 bases, with 24 bases left between them. The length of the CDR3 is 17 residues. Germline V CDR1 and CDR2: LNHDA, SQIVND (reference sequence). The CDR3 DNA sequence: TGTGCCAGTACTCTACGCCTGAGGGTAAGGAGTGACACTGAAGCTTTCTTT. Amino acids: CASTLRLRVRSDTEAFF.

This rearrangement joins TRBV10-3 to TRBJ1-5, with D perhaps TRBD1 (6 bases). This CDR3 is built from 15 residues. V was cut by 2 bases and J by 5 bases, with 13 bases left in between. Germline V CDR1 and CDR2: ENHRY, SYGVKD. The CDR3 DNA is TGTGCCATCAGTGAGGTGCAGGGGCGAGATCAGCCCCAGCATTTT. Translating gives CAISEVQGRDQPQHF.

The V gene is TRBV27, the J gene TRBJ1-1; 7 bases line up with TRBD1. With 0 bases clipped from V and 4 bases from J, the junction kept 5 bases outside the gene matches. CDR3 length equals 15 residues. Germline-derived CDR1 and CDR2 are MNHEY and SMNVEV (reference sequence). CDR3 bases: TGTGCCAGCAGTTTATCGGGAGCAGGGGGCACTGAAGCTTTCTTT. This gives the protein CASSLSGAGGTEAFF.

The chain couples TRBV2 to TRBJ1-5; 10 nucleotides line up with TRBD1. The CDR3 consists of 13 residues. Germline V gene data show CDR1 as SNHLY and CDR2 as FYNNEI. The V gene end was trimmed by 6 bases and the J gene end by 4 bases; junction bases not matched to a gene: 0. In DNA, the CDR3 is TGTGCCAGCAGGGGACAGGGGAATCAGCCCCAGCATTTT. As protein: CASRGQGNQPQHF. The full variable domain, in which reference TRBV2 and TRBJ1-5 provide the parts outside the CDR3, is EPEVTQTPSHQVTQMGQEVILRCVPISNHLYFYWYRQILGQKVEFLVSFYNNEISEKSEIFDDQFSVERPDGSNFTLKIRSTKLEDSAMYFCASRGQGNQPQHFGDGTRLSIL.

The CDR3 region is CASSPQSSGNTIYF. The CDR3 nucleotides read TGTGCCAGTAGTCCACAGAGCTCTGGAAACACCATATATTTT. The V call is TRBV19, the J call TRBJ1-3; D uncertain. The CDR3 has 14 residues. The germline gives CDR1 LNHDA, CDR2 SQIVND (reference sequence). The V end lost 5 bases, the J end lost 0 bases, and 8 bases lay between the germline ends.

The chain combines TRBV10-3 with TRBJ2-6, with D possibly TRBD2 on 6 matching bases. Trimming took off 2 bases at V and 2 bases at J, with 7 bases between the two ends. The CDR3 has 15 residues. Germline CDR1 ENHRY, CDR2 SYGVKD. The CDR3 region is CAISEGGTGANVLTF. The CDR3 DNA sequence: TGTGCCATCAGTGAGGGGGGGACTGGGGCCAACGTCCTGACTTTC.

The chain is built from TRBV19 and TRBJ2-1; D possibly corresponds to TRBD1 (5 bases). Between the trimmed V and J ends, which lost 5 bases and 5 bases, there was a span of 25 bases. Looked up from germline, CDR1 is LNHDA and CDR2 is SQIVND (reference sequence). The CDR3 loop spans 18 amino acids. This CDR3 is CASSGRILQGPSNNEQFF. The CDR3 DNA follows: TGTGCCAGTAGTGGTAGGATCCTCCAGGGCCCAAGCAACAATGAGCAGTTCTTC.

The rearrangement links TRBV5-5 to TRBJ2-1; 15 bases are a match to TRBD2. Per germline, CDR1 SGHKS and CDR2 YYEKEE (reference sequence). The trim removed 4 bases at V and 8 bases at J, leaving 10 bases unmatched. The CDR3 extends over 17 amino acids. Here the CDR3 DNA reads TGTGCCAGCAGCGTAAGGACTAGCGGGGGGGCTTGGTATGAGCAGTTCTTC. Protein: CASSVRTSGGAWYEQFF.

There are a few counts of this clone. The chain joins TRBV19 to TRBJ2-4; D perhaps matches TRBD2 (6 bases). Trimming left V 7 bases short and J 3 bases short, with 16 bases between. Germline V lookup: CDR1 LNHDA, CDR2 SQIVND (reference sequence). This CDR3 has 15 residues. The CDR3 coding sequence is TGTGCCAGTAAAGCGGCGGGGATAGGCAAAAACATTCAGTACTTC. Its protein product is CASKAAGIGKNIQYF.

The V and J genes are TRBV21-1 and TRBJ2-3; the table assigns TRBD2, which was not confirmed against the DNA. TRBV21-1 is recorded as a pseudogene. This CDR3 has 17 residues. CDR3 in amino acids: CASSQTPGTSGTDTQYF. The CDR3, as DNA: TGTGCCAGCAGCCAGACCCCCGGGACTAGCGGCACAGATACGCAGTATTTT.

The gene calls are TRBV28 and TRBJ1-1; TRBD1 is a possible D gene (6 bases). V shed 6 bases and J shed 0 bases, with 14 bases lying between them. Germline CDR1 and CDR2: MDHEN and SYDVKM. CDR3 length: 15 amino acids. CDR3 DNA: TGTGCCAGCAGATCCAGACAGGCGCTGAACACTGAAGCTTTCTTT. It encodes CASRSRQALNTEAFF.

The chain carries TRBV30 and TRBJ2-5; the match to TRBD1 covers 7 bases. This CDR3 has 14 amino acids. J was trimmed by 2 bases and V by 5 bases; bases with no gene match: 8. Germline CDR1 and CDR2: GTSNPN and SVGIG (reference sequence). This chain's CDR3 is CAWQRQGQQETQYF. As DNA, the CDR3 is TGTGCCTGGCAACGACAGGGCCAACAAGAGACCCAGTACTTC.

The rearrangement links TRBV18 to TRBJ2-3; no firm D call. Looked up from germline, CDR1 is KGHSH and CDR2 is LQKENI. Trimming took 0 bases from V and 0 from J, leaving 4 bases between them. The CDR3 loop spans 14 amino acids. The CDR3: CASSPPSSTDTQYF. CDR3 DNA: TGTGCCAGCTCACCACCATCTAGCACAGATACGCAGTATTTT.

This clone was seen only a few times. The gene calls are TRBV27 and TRBJ2-7; D is ambiguous. The CDR3 is made up of 15 amino acids. Germline CDR1 is MNHEY and CDR2 is SMNVEV (reference sequence). The V end was cut by 2 bases, the J end by 0 bases, with 11 bases between. Here the CDR3 reads CASSLRPQSSYEQYF. The CDR3 DNA reads TGTGCCAGCAGTTTAAGACCACAGAGCTCCTACGAGCAGTACTTC.

The V call is TRBV28, the J call TRBJ2-7; the match to TRBD1 covers 8 bases. V lost 1 base to trimming and J lost 7 bases; unmatched junction nucleotides: 6. The CDR3 is 14 amino acids. Germline-derived CDR1 and CDR2 are MDHEN and SYDVKM. CDR3 loop: CASSLYRGTEEQYF. The CDR3 bases are TGTGCCAGCAGTTTATACAGGGGGACAGAGGAGCAGTACTTC.

The chain is built from TRBV10-3 and TRBJ2-7; weak D call: TRBD2 (5 bases). This CDR3 spans 14 amino acids. V shed 4 bases and J shed 2 bases, with 12 bases lying between them. Germline CDR1 ENHRY, CDR2 SYGVKD. Here the CDR3 DNA reads TGTGCCATCAGTGGTGAGGGCTGGGCCTACGAGCAGTACTTC. Encoded protein: CAISGEGWAYEQYF.

Only a few counts were recorded for this clone. The chain has TRBV19 and TRBJ2-2, with D uncertain. The V end was cut by 4 bases, the J end by 8 bases, with 14 bases between. CDR1 is LNHDA and CDR2 is SQIVND in the germline V gene (reference sequence). CDR3 length: 14 amino acids. CDR3 nucleotides: TGTGCCAGTAGTACCCCTCTGACTGCTGGGGAGCTGTTTTTT. Translating gives CASSTPLTAGELFF.

The V and J genes are TRBV25-1 and TRBJ2-1, with 8 bases identical to TRBD2. After removal of 3 bases from V and 4 bases from J, the junction contained 8 bases not matched to a gene. CDR3 length: 16 residues. CDR1 MGHDK and CDR2 SYGVNS come from the germline V gene. Here the CDR3 reads CASSDEAGVLYNEQFF. The DNA for the CDR3 is TGTGCCAGCAGTGACGAAGCGGGGGTCTTATACAATGAGCAGTTCTTC.

A word on this clone: The junction does not match germline at one end; this may be a read error. The genes are TRBV2 and TRBJ2-1; 9 bases match TRBD2. The CDR3 has 16 amino acids. The germline V gene encodes CDR1 SNHLY and CDR2 FYNNEI. The CDR3 region is CASTEQAGGVINEQFF. The CDR3 nucleotides read TGTGCCAGCACTGAACAGGCGGGGGGGGTGATTAATGAGCAGTTCTTC.

This chain joins TRBV5-4 and TRBJ2-5; TRBD2 matches at 8 bases. Germline lookup yields CDR1 SGHNT and CDR2 YYREEE (reference sequence). Losses at the gene ends were 4 bases for V and 5 bases for J; bases not matched to a gene: 4. The CDR3 spans 13 residues. The CDR3 loop is CASSRGGGETQYF. CDR3 nucleotides: TGTGCCAGCAGCCGGGGGGGAGGCGAGACCCAGTACTTC.

The CDR3 sequence is CASSLDGLAGVMNTGELFF. DNA of the CDR3: TGCGCCAGCAGCCTAGACGGGTTAGCGGGGGTCATGAACACCGGGGAGCTGTTTTTT. The rearrangement uses TRBV4-3 and TRBJ2-2, with 9 positions matching TRBD2. V gave up 4 bases and J gave up 1 base; unmatched junction bases: 13. CDR1 is LGHNA and CDR2 is YSLEER in the germline V gene. The CDR3 runs 19 residues.

The chain recombines TRBV28 with TRBJ2-5; D unresolved. V was shortened by 1 base and J by 4 bases, with 10 bases between the two germline ends. Germline CDR1 is MDHEN and CDR2 is SYDVKM. CDR3 length: 14 residues. CDR3 region: CASSLLAPIETQYF. CDR3 coding DNA: TGTGCCAGCAGTTTATTAGCCCCGATAGAGACCCAGTACTTC. The full variable domain, with the rest looked up from reference TRBV28 and TRBJ2-5, is DVKVTQSSRYLVKRTGEKVFLECVQDMDHENMFWYRQDPGLGLRLIYFSYDVKMKEKGDIPEGYSVSREKKERFSLILESASTNQTSMYLCASSLLAPIETQYFGPGTRLLVL.